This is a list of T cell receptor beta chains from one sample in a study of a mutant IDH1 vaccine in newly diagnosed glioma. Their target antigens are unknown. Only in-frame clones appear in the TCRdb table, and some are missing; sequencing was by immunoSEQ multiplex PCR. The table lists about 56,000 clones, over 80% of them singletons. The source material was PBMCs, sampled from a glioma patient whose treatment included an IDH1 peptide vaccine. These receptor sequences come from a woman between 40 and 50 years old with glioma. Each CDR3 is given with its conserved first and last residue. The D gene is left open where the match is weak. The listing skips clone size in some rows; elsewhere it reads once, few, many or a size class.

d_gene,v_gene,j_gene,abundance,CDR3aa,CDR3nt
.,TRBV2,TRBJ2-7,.,CASSEAPLGTFYEQYF,TGTGCCAGCAGTGAAGCGCCGTTGGGAACCTTCTACGAGCAGTACTTC
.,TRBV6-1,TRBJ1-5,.,CASSEEGGRWANQPQHF,TGTGCCAGCAGTGAAGAAGGGGGGAGGTGGGCCAATCAGCCCCAGCATTTT
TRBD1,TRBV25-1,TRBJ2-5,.,CASSDHRGNQETQYF,TGTGCCAGCAGTGACCACAGGGGAAACCAAGAGACCCAGTACTTC
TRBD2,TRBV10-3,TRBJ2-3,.,CAISATSGLSTDTQYF,TGTGCCATCAGCGCGACTAGCGGCCTAAGCACAGATACGCAGTATTTT
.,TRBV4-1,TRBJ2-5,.,CASSPLVGANLQETQYF,TGCGCCAGCAGCCCGCTGGTGGGGGCTAATCTTCAAGAGACCCAGTACTTC
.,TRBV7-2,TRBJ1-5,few,CASSFSSSHLNQPQHF,TGTGCCAGCAGCTTTTCCAGCTCCCACTTAAATCAGCCCCAGCATTTT
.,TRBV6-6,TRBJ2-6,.,CASWDRFSGANVLTF,TGTGCCAGCTGGGACCGATTCTCTGGGGCCAACGTCCTGACTTTC
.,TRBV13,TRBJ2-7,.,CASSRLEDSYEQYF,TGTGCCAGCAGCCGGCTGGAGGACTCCTACGAGCAGTACTTC
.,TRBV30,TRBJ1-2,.,CAWNEGYTF,TGTGCCTGGAATGAAGGCTACACCTTC
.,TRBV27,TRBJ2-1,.,CASSFGSGLYTEQFF,TGTGCCAGCAGTTTTGGGAGCGGCCTGTACACTGAGCAGTTCTTC
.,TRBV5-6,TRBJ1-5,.,CASSLRGRTSNQPQHF,TGTGCCAGCAGCTTGAGGGGCCGTACGAGCAATCAGCCCCAGCATTTT
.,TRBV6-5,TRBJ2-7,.,CASSSPVYEQYF,TGTGCCAGCAGTTCGCCAGTCTACGAGCAGTACTTC
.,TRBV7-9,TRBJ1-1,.,CASSFAREAFF,TGTGCCAGCAGCTTCGCTAGGGAAGCTTTCTTT
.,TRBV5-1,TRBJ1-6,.,CASSLSQGGNSPLHF,TGCGCCAGCAGCTTGTCTCAGGGTGGAAATTCACCCCTCCACTTT
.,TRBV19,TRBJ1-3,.,CAVRSPNSGNTIYF,TGTGCCGTCAGAAGCCCAAACTCTGGAAACACCATATATTTT
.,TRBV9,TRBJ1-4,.,CASSDTDGENEKLFF,TGTGCCAGCAGCGACACGGACGGGGAAAATGAAAAACTGTTTTTT
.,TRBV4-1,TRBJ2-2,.,CASSQENRVGTGELFF,TGCGCCAGCAGCCAAGAGAACAGGGTGGGCACCGGGGAGCTGTTTTTT
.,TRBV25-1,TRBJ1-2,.,CASSDRADGYTF,TGTGCCAGCAGTGACAGGGCCGATGGCTACACCTTC
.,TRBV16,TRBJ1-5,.,CASSQGQPQHF,TGTGCCAGCAGCCAAGGCCAGCCCCAGCATTTT
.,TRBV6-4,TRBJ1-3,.,CASSDLVGRTGNTIYF,TGTGCCAGCAGTGACTTGGTGGGGAGAACTGGAAACACCATATATTTT
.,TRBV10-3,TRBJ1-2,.,CAISVRQDYGYTF,TGTGCCATCAGTGTCCGACAGGACTATGGCTACACCTTC
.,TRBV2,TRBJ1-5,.,CASSEERGQSQSNQPQHF,TGTGCCAGCAGTGAGGAGAGGGGCCAGAGTCAGAGCAATCAGCCCCAGCATTTT
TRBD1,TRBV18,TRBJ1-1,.,CASSLTGTGVGTEAFF,TGTGCCAGCTCACTAACCGGGACAGGGGTTGGCACTGAAGCTTTCTTT
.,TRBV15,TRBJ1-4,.,CATSREPATNEKLFF,TGTGCCACCAGCAGAGAGCCTGCAACTAATGAAAAACTGTTTTTT
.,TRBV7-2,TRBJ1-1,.,CASSLTRREAFF,TGTGCCAGCAGCTTAACCCGAAGGGAAGCTTTCTTT
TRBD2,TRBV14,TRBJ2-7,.,CASSPHRGGASGEQYF,TGTGCCAGCAGCCCCCACCGGGGGGGGGCAAGTGGAGAGCAGTACTTC
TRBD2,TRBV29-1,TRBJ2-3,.,CSSRGGATDTQYF,TGCAGCTCCCGGGGGGGGGCCACAGATACGCAGTATTTT
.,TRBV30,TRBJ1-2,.,CAWSSPRVIGYTF,TGTGCCTGGAGTTCCCCCAGGGTCATAGGCTACACCTTC
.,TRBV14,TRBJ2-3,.,CASSQEVGASATQYF,TGTGCCAGCAGCCAAGAAGTCGGGGCTAGCGCTACGCAGTATTTT
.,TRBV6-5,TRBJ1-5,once,CASSYSKRSNQPQHF,TGTGCCAGCAGTTACTCGAAGCGTAGCAATCAGCCCCAGCATTTT
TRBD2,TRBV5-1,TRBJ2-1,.,CASSLIVAGKDEQFF,TGCGCCAGCAGCTTGATTGTAGCGGGGAAAGATGAGCAGTTCTTC
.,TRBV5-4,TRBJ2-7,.,CASSTPGTYEQYF,TGTGCCAGCAGCACACCAGGGACCTACGAGCAGTACTTC
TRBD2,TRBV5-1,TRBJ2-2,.,CASSYLAGADTGELFF,TGCGCCAGCAGCTACCTAGCGGGAGCTGACACCGGGGAGCTGTTTTTT